Following are 21 T cell receptor beta chains from one sample sequenced in a study of early T cells in non-severe SARS-CoV-2 infection (dated by TCRdb to the early 2020s). Receptor amplification or capture employed 5' RACE. Sequencing instrument: NextSeq 500. TCRdb cleaned the public reads at Q25 with fastp, built clones with MiXCR and kept in-frame beta chains. Identical CDR3 protein sequences are pooled into one entry, listed with their most common genes and DNA. This sample is represented by around 35,000 distinct CDR3 sequences; roughly 6.3% of them were singletons. The ten largest clones take up under 7.5% of the sample. The sequenced material came from whole blood. Every receptor here comes from an adult who was a healthcare worker with PCR-confirmed SARS-CoV-2 infection or an uninfected control (not recorded which).

This clonotype was counted many times. The V call is TRBV5-1, the J call TRBJ2-4, with D possibly TRBD1 on 5 matching bases. Germline CDR1 SGHRS, CDR2 YFSETQ. V was shortened by 5 bases and J by 3 bases, with 9 bases between the two germline ends. This CDR3 has 13 residues. CDR3 protein: CASRGLGKNIQYF. The CDR3 nucleotides are TGCGCCAGCAGGGGGCTCGGCAAAAACATTCAGTACTTC.

The sample holds many counts of this clonotype. The chain recombines TRBV5-1 with TRBJ2-7; D might be TRBD2 (6 bases). The CDR3 is 14 residues long. V was pared by 3 bases and J by 0 bases, with 10 bases between. Germline V lookup: CDR1 SGHRS, CDR2 YFSETQ. CDR3 amino acids: CASSWDWSSYEQYF. CDR3 sequence (DNA): TGCGCCAGCAGCTGGGACTGGAGCTCCTACGAGCAGTACTTC.

This clonotype occurred a few times. This chain uses TRBV4-2 with TRBJ2-5; tentatively, D is TRBD2 (5 bases). Trimming removed 2 bases from V and 2 bases from J, with 12 bases in between. The germline V gene has CDR1 LGHNA and CDR2 YNFKEQ. This CDR3 spans 15 amino acids. This CDR3 is CASSQKVTGQETQYF. The CDR3 DNA is TGTGCCAGCAGCCAAAAGGTGACGGGACAAGAGACCCAGTACTTC.

This clonotype was seen ten or more times. The chain has TRBV3-1 and TRBJ1-1; no clear D. Germline-derived CDR1 and CDR2 are LGHDT and YNNKEL (reference sequence). V was clipped by 0 bases and J by 4 bases, with 9 bases between them. The CDR3 has 14 residues. The CDR3 loop is CASSQEGPTTEAFF. The CDR3 DNA reads TGTGCCAGCAGCCAAGAAGGACCGACCACTGAAGCTTTCTTT.

This clonotype showed up many times. The genes are TRBV11-2 and TRBJ2-1, with TRBD2 identical over 14 bases. The CDR3 extends over 18 amino acids. The germline gives CDR1 SGHAT, CDR2 FQNNGV. Germline trimming cut 5 bases from V and 8 bases from J; bases unmatched to any gene: 14. The CDR3 DNA sequence: TGTGCCAGCAGCAGCACCGGGACTAGCGGGAGAATTGTCTATGAGCAGTTCTTC. It codes for CASSSTGTSGRIVYEQFF.

This clonotype was seen only a few times. V and J are TRBV4-1 and TRBJ2-5; D tentatively reads TRBD1 or TRBD2 (5 bases each). V lost 0 bases and J lost 5, with 16 bases in between. Germline V gives CDR1 MGHRA, CDR2 YSYEKL. This CDR3 has 16 residues. The CDR3 region has the DNA TGCGCCAGCAGCCAAGACCCCGGGACCTGGGGGGAGACCCAGTACTTC. Residues: CASSQDPGTWGETQYF.

This clonotype was found many times. The rearrangement links TRBV6-2 or TRBV6-3 to TRBJ2-1; D may be TRBD1 (7 bases). Germline CDR1 and CDR2: MNHEY and SVGEGT. This CDR3 has 12 amino acids. V was clipped by 2 bases and J by 9 bases, with 8 bases between them. CDR3 sequence: CASSYQGGEQFF. CDR3 nucleotide sequence: TGTGCCAGCAGTTACCAGGGGGGTGAGCAGTTCTTC.

This clonotype was seen at least ten times. V gene TRBV4-3 combines with J gene TRBJ1-1; D is ambiguous. The V end was cut by 0 bases, the J end by 5 bases, with 7 bases between. Germline V gene data show CDR1 as LGHNA and CDR2 as YSLEER. CDR3 length equals 13 residues. CDR3 DNA sequence: TGCGCCAGCAGCCAAGATAAAGCGACTGAAGCTTTCTTT. Encoded protein: CASSQDKATEAFF.

This clonotype came up many times. The V call is TRBV12-3 or TRBV12-4, the J call TRBJ2-2; TRBD2 might be the D (6 bases). The length of the CDR3 is 14 residues. V lost 8 bases and J 1 base, leaving 11 bases between the germline ends. The CDR3 protein is CASARRENTGELFF. DNA for the CDR3: TGTGCCAGCGCTCGGCGGGAGAACACCGGGGAGCTGTTTTTT.

This clonotype was counted ten times or more. The chain employs TRBV2 and TRBJ2-2; D ambiguous. This CDR3 comprises 11 residues. V dropped 0 bases and J dropped 7 bases, with 0 bases sitting between them. The germline V gene has CDR1 SNHLY and CDR2 FYNNEI. The CDR3 bases are TGTGCCAGCAGTGAAGCCGGGGAGCTGTTTTTT. It encodes CASSEAGELFF.

Notes on this clonotype: A much larger clonotype is one base distant, so this may be a read error. J is TRBJ2-1 and V is TRBV13, with 7 bases that match TRBD2. The germline gives CDR1 PRHDT, CDR2 FYEKMQ (reference sequence). V dropped 3 bases and J dropped 4; count of bases not matched to a gene: 12. CDR3 size: 17 residues. CDR3 nucleotides: TGTGCCAGCAGCTTGCCGCTCGGCAGGGAGGGGTACAATGAGCAGTTCTTC. Translating it yields CASSLPLGREGYNEQFF. Full variable domain (remainder filled in from reference TRBV13 and TRBJ2-1): AAGVIQSPRHLIKEKRETATLKCYPIPRHDTVYWYQQGPGQDPQFLISFYEKMQSDKGSIPDRFSAQQFSDYHSELNMSSLELGDSALYFCASSLPLGREGYNEQFFGPGTRLTVL.

This clonotype showed up just a few times. The chain employs TRBV11-2 and TRBJ2-1; 11 positions agree with TRBD2. Germline assignment: CDR1 SGHAT and CDR2 FQNNGV. CDR3 length: 15 amino acids. Germline trimming cut 3 bases from V and 7 bases from J; bases unmatched to any gene: 5. The CDR3 DNA is TGTGCCAGCAGCTTTGGGACTAGCGGTGAAAATGAGCAGTTCTTC. Its translation: CASSFGTSGENEQFF.

The chain combines TRBV15 with TRBJ2-3; D unresolved. Germline loops: CDR1 LNHNV, CDR2 YYDKDF (reference sequence). V gave up 0 bases and J gave up 4 bases, with 5 bases separating them. The CDR3 length is 13 residues. CDR3 bases: TGTGCCACCAGCAGAGATCGAGCAGATACGCAGTATTTT. This sequence encodes CATSRDRADTQYF. Looking up the rest from reference TRBV15 and TRBJ2-3 gives the full variable domain: DAMVIQNPRYQVTQFGKPVTLSCSQTLNHNVMYWYQQKSSQAPKLLFHYYDKDFNNEADTPDNFQSRRPNTSFCFLDIRSPGLGDTAMYLCATSRDRADTQYFGPGTRLTVL.

The sample holds a few counts of this clonotype. The V gene is TRBV6-6, the J gene TRBJ1-6; D unclear. In germline, CDR1 is MNHNY, CDR2 SVGAGI (reference sequence). Trimming cost V 2 bases and J 0 bases, with 8 bases left between them. The CDR3 is 16 amino acids. CDR3 region: CASSYARSSYNSPLHF. In nucleotides, the CDR3 is TGTGCCAGCAGTTACGCCAGAAGCTCCTATAATTCACCCCTCCACTTT.

This clonotype was picked up a small number of times. The CDR3 region has the DNA TGCAGTGCTAGCCGGGACGCACGTAGCTCCTATAATTCACCCCTCCACTTT. Translation gives CSASRDARSSYNSPLHF. The V gene is TRBV20-1, the J gene TRBJ1-6, with a tentative D call TRBD1 (5 bases). This CDR3 is built from 17 residues. Between the trimmed V and J ends, which lost 3 bases and 0 bases, there was a span of 15 bases. CDR1 DFQATT and CDR2 SNEGSKA come from the germline V gene (reference sequence).

This clonotype was seen at least ten times. The chain combines TRBV5-5 with TRBJ1-5, with D uncertain. This CDR3 spans 14 amino acids. The germline V gene encodes CDR1 SGHKS and CDR2 YYEKEE (reference sequence). V lost 1 base, J lost 3 bases, and 8 bases lay in between. The CDR3, as DNA: TGTGCCAGCAGCTTGATACAGAACAATCAGCCCCAGCATTTT. It is translated as CASSLIQNNQPQHF.

At least ten counts were recorded for this clonotype. The chain is built from TRBV6-1 and TRBJ2-7, with D perhaps matching TRBD2 (6 bases). V lost 6 bases to trimming and J lost 0 bases, with 12 bases between them. The CDR3 runs 14 residues. Germline CDR1 is MNHNS and CDR2 is SASEGT. CDR3 DNA: TGTGCCAGCAGGGATCCTAGCGTCTCCTACGAGCAGTACTTC. Translating gives CASRDPSVSYEQYF.

The chain couples TRBV15 to TRBJ2-2; 14 nucleotides line up with TRBD2. The V and J ends lost 3 bases and 10 bases, in that order; junction bases with no gene match: 7. CDR1 and CDR2 (germline): LNHNV, YYDKDF (reference sequence). This CDR3 is built from 16 residues. In nucleotides, the CDR3 is TGTGCCACCAGCAGGGGACTAGCGGGAGTTCGCGAGGAGCTGTTTTTT. Translated, it gives CATSRGLAGVREELFF.

This clonotype was detected a few times. The chain recombines TRBV28 with TRBJ2-7; weak D call: TRBD2 (6 bases). The ends were cut back, 6 bases at V and 1 base at J, with 16 bases in the middle. The CDR3 runs to 15 residues. The germline gives CDR1 MDHEN, CDR2 SYDVKM. The CDR3 is CASSRRGSSSYEQYF. CDR3 bases: TGTGCCAGCAGCAGACGGGGGTCGTCGTCCTACGAGCAGTACTTC. The complete variable domain, with remaining parts taken from reference TRBV28 and TRBJ2-7, reads DVKVTQSSRYLVKRTGEKVFLECVQDMDHENMFWYRQDPGLGLRLIYFSYDVKMKEKGDIPEGYSVSREKKERFSLILESASTNQTSMYLCASSRRGSSSYEQYFGPGTRLTVT.

The V call is TRBV28, the J call TRBJ2-7; 8 nucleotides match TRBD2. From germline, CDR1 is MDHEN and CDR2 SYDVKM. The CDR3 covers 15 residues. The junction had 11 bases not matched to a gene; V was cut back by 7 bases and J by 3 bases. CDR3 in amino acids: CASISPSGGHYEQYF. CDR3 DNA: TGTGCCAGCATTTCCCCCTCGGGGGGGCACTACGAGCAGTACTTC.

This clonotype was counted a few times. The gene calls are TRBV5-4 and TRBJ1-1; D may be TRBD1 (5 bases). There are 13 residues in the CDR3. V was trimmed by 0 bases and J by 8 bases, leaving 11 bases between them. CDR1 and CDR2 from the germline V gene are SGHNT and YYREEE (reference sequence). DNA of the CDR3: TGTGCCAGCAGCTTGGAGGGACTAGGCGAAGCTTTCTTT. This encodes CASSLEGLGEAFF.